Listed below are T cell receptor beta chains from one sample, sequenced in a study of blood T cell repertoires in COVID-19. Libraries were prepared by immunoSEQ multiplex PCR; TCRdb keeps only in-frame clonotypes and omits some of them. The table has roughly 180,000 clones, more than 75% seen once; the top ten hold around 8.1%. The sequenced material came from peripheral blood. The receptors stem from a woman aged 50 to 65 with active or convalescent COVID-19. Both conserved end residues are part of each CDR3. The D gene is left open where the match is weak. Clone size is given for some rows only: seen once, a few or many times, or a class if the clone is expanded.

v_gene,j_gene,abundance,d_gene,CDR3nt,CDR3aa
TRBV19,TRBJ1-5,few,-,TGTGCCAGTAGTACGGCGGAGGGGAATTTTCAGCCCCAGCATTTT,CASSTAEGNFQPQHF
TRBV7-9,TRBJ2-2,-,-,TGTGCCAGCAGCTCACCAGGCCCCGGGGAGCTGTTTTTT,CASSSPGPGELFF
TRBV28,TRBJ1-2,-,-,TGTGCCAGCAGTTTGTGGGGGGATGATGGCTACACCTTC,CASSLWGDDGYTF
TRBV5-1,TRBJ2-4,-,-,TGCGCCAGCAGCGACGCGCGTAGGGGTGACATTCAGTACTTC,CASSDARRGDIQYF
TRBV6-1,TRBJ2-3,-,-,TGTGCCAGCAGTGAAATCGTCACAGATACGCAGTATTTT,CASSEIVTDTQYF
TRBV28,TRBJ1-2,-,TRBD1,TGTGCCAGCAGTCGGGACAGGAGATATGGCTACACCTTC,CASSRDRRYGYTF
TRBV19,TRBJ2-2,-,TRBD2,TGTGCCAGTAGTATCGGTGGGGGGGCCGGGGAGCTGTTTTTT,CASSIGGGAGELFF
TRBV10-3,TRBJ1-1,-,-,TGTGCCATCAGTGAGTCGAATTCCAGGGGGAACACTGAAGCTTTCTTT,CAISESNSRGNTEAFF
TRBV4-3,TRBJ2-1,few,-,TGCGCCAGCCCCCCCCACGGTAGCTCCTACAATGAGCAGTTCTTC,CASPPHGSSYNEQFF
TRBV6-6,TRBJ1-2,once,-,TGTGCCAGCAATCAACAGGGAAACTATGGCTACACCTTC,CASNQQGNYGYTF
TRBV6-5,TRBJ1-1,-,TRBD1,TGTGCCAGCAGTTACCGACAGGGCCCTGAAGCTTTCTTT,CASSYRQGPEAFF
TRBV9,TRBJ1-1,-,-,TGTGCCAGCAGTGTTAGAGGGGGAACTGAAGCTTTCTTT,CASSVRGGTEAFF
TRBV19,TRBJ1-4,-,-,TGTGCCAGTAGTATTGGAGGGAAAAAACTGTTTTTT,CASSIGGKKLFF
TRBV7-3,TRBJ2-3,-,TRBD2,TGTGCCAGCAGTCCGGGACTAGCGGGGCCGCGAGGAGATACGCAGTATTTT,CASSPGLAGPRGDTQYF
TRBV2,TRBJ1-2,-,TRBD1,TGTGCCAGCGACAGGGACGCTAACTATGGCTACACCTTC,CASDRDANYGYTF
TRBV2,TRBJ1-3,-,TRBD1,TGTGCCAGCAGCCGGGACAGGGTCGGAAACACCATATATTTT,CASSRDRVGNTIYF
TRBV18,TRBJ2-7,-,TRBD2,TGTGCCAGCTCACCGTGGACTAGCGGGGTTACCTACGAGCAGTACTTC,CASSPWTSGVTYEQYF
TRBV7-9,TRBJ2-1,few,TRBD2,TGTGCCAGCAGCCCGTATAGCGGGGATACCTACAATGAGCAGTTCTTC,CASSPYSGDTYNEQFF
TRBV5-4,TRBJ2-3,-,TRBD2,TGTGCCAGCAGCCCGAGCGGGGGAGCCCGGACAGATACGCAGTATTTT,CASSPSGGARTDTQYF
TRBV14,TRBJ1-1,-,TRBD1,TGTGCCAGCAGCACGATTCAGACAGGGGGAGGCGAAGCTTTCTTT,CASSTIQTGGGEAFF
TRBV11-3,TRBJ1-1,-,-,TGTGCCAGCAGCCGAGGGGGTACGAGGGCTAACACTGAAGCTTTCTTT,CASSRGGTRANTEAFF
TRBV18,TRBJ2-7,-,-,TGTGCCAGCTCACCGTCAGGGGCCCTAAGTCTCTACGAGCAGTACTTC,CASSPSGALSLYEQYF
TRBV6-5,TRBJ1-2,once,-,TGTGCCAGCAAGCAGGGATTCCCGAATAACTATGGCTACACCTTC,CASKQGFPNNYGYTF
TRBV28,TRBJ1-5,-,TRBD1,TGTGCCAGCATCCGGACAGGGCGGGGTCAGCCCCAGCATTTT,CASIRTGRGQPQHF
TRBV7-9,TRBJ1-1,-,TRBD1,TGTGCCAGCAGCTCCCCACACAGGGGAGGCACTGAAGCTTTCTTT,CASSSPHRGGTEAFF
TRBV9,TRBJ2-1,-,TRBD1,TGTGCCAGCAGCGTAGGACAGGGGCCTTCATACAATGAGCAGTTCTTC,CASSVGQGPSYNEQFF
TRBV6-1,TRBJ2-6,once,TRBD1,TGTGCCAGCAGTGATAGATTGGGACAGGGGGTCCCTGGGGCCAACGTCCTGACTTTC,CASSDRLGQGVPGANVLTF
TRBV3-1/TRBV3-2,TRBJ1-5,-,TRBD1,TGTGCCAGCAGCCAAGGGACAGGACCCAATCAGCCCCAGCATTTT,CASSQGTGPNQPQHF
TRBV30,TRBJ1-6,few,-,TGTGCCTGGAGATGGGCACAGGGTGAGTCACCCCTCCACTTT,CAWRWAQGESPLHF
TRBV6-5,TRBJ1-3,-,-,TGTGCCAGCAAAAGGGGAATTCTACCTGGAAACACCATATATTTT,CASKRGILPGNTIYF
TRBV5-1,TRBJ1-2,-,TRBD1,TGCGCCAGCAGCCTCCGGGACAGTTACTATGGCTACACCTTC,CASSLRDSYYGYTF
TRBV6-5,TRBJ2-2,-,-,TGTGCCAGCAGGGACACGAACACCGGGGAGCTGTTTTTT,CASRDTNTGELFF
TRBV10-3,TRBJ1-2,once,-,TGTGCCATCAGTGAGGATGGCGCTTCACGACTCTATGGCTACACCTTC,CAISEDGASRLYGYTF
TRBV6-2/TRBV6-3,TRBJ2-1,-,TRBD2,TGTGCCAGCAGACCTAGCGGGACCGCGGGGAATGAGCAGTTCTTC,CASRPSGTAGNEQFF
TRBV7-8,TRBJ1-5,-,TRBD1,TGTGCCAGCAGCCTACAGGACAGGGGGAGCCAGCCCCAGCATTTT,CASSLQDRGSQPQHF
TRBV7-2,TRBJ1-1,once,-,TGTGCCAGCAGCCCCCAGGGGAACACTGAAGCTTTCTTT,CASSPQGNTEAFF
TRBV19,TRBJ1-4,-,TRBD1,TGTGCCAGTAGTACCCCGGGACAGGGGGAAAAACTGTTTTTT,CASSTPGQGEKLFF
TRBV18,TRBJ1-6,-,-,TGTGCCAGCTCAAACCAATTAGGGAGGGGCAATTCACCCCTCCACTTT,CASSNQLGRGNSPLHF
TRBV7-2,TRBJ1-2,-,-,TGTGCCAGCTCCGGACAGATTAACTATGGCTACACCTTC,CASSGQINYGYTF
TRBV19,TRBJ1-3,-,-,TGTGCCAGTAGTATGGCCAGGGGTGGAAACACCATATATTTT,CASSMARGGNTIYF
TRBV19,TRBJ2-3,-,TRBD2,TGTGCCAGTAGCTCAGGACTAGCGGGAGGTACACGACGTAGCACAGATACGCAGTATTTT,CASSSGLAGGTRRSTDTQYF
TRBV28,TRBJ2-1,-,-,TGTGCCAGCAGCCCTTCTGGGGGGGACACTTACAATGAGCAGTTCTTC,CASSPSGGDTYNEQFF
TRBV27,TRBJ1-2,few,-,TGTGCCAGCAGTTTATTCCCGAATTGGGCAGGGAAAAGTGACTATGGCTACACCTTC,CASSLFPNWAGKSDYGYTF
TRBV7-6,TRBJ2-5,-,-,TGTGCCAGCAGCCACAGGGATCGGGAAGAGACCCAGTACTTC,CASSHRDREETQYF
TRBV5-5,TRBJ2-2,-,TRBD2,TGTGCCAGCAGCTTAACCGGGACTAGCGGGGGGGCAACCGGGGAGCTGTTTTTT,CASSLTGTSGGATGELFF
TRBV2,TRBJ2-1,-,TRBD2,TGTGCCAGCAGGGGAGACCTAGCGGGAGTAAGCAATGAGCAGTTCTTC,CASRGDLAGVSNEQFF
TRBV12-3/TRBV12-4,TRBJ2-7,-,-,TGTGCCAGCAGTTTCGGCAGGGCCTACGAGCAGTACTTC,CASSFGRAYEQYF
TRBV19,TRBJ1-1,-,-,TGTGCCAGTAGTAGGCCAAGTGCACTGAACACTGAAGCTTTCTTT,CASSRPSALNTEAFF
TRBV6-4,TRBJ2-1,once,-,TGTGCCAGCAGCTCACTACCTTCCAATGAGCAGTTCTTC,CASSSLPSNEQFF
TRBV5-4,TRBJ2-2,few,-,TGTGCCAGCAGCTTGGGGGGCGGGATGAACACCGGGGAGCTGTTTTTT,CASSLGGGMNTGELFF
TRBV9,TRBJ2-5,many,TRBD2,TGTGCCAGCAGCGTGCGCCCTAGCGGATACCAAGAGACCCAGTACTTC,CASSVRPSGYQETQYF
TRBV5-6,TRBJ1-2,-,-,TGTGCCAGCCGGACCACGTGGGGGGAGTATGGCTACACCTTC,CASRTTWGEYGYTF
TRBV19,TRBJ2-3,-,TRBD2,TGTGCCAGTAGTATGGGACTAGCGGGGGAAGATACGCAGTATTTT,CASSMGLAGEDTQYF
TRBV7-8,TRBJ1-6,-,-,TGTGCCAGCAGCTTAGCCCGGGCAGCGGGCAATTCACCCCTCCACTTT,CASSLARAAGNSPLHF
TRBV7-9,TRBJ2-7,-,TRBD1,TGTGCCAGCAGCGGGCCACAGGGGAACTATTACGAGCAGTACTTC,CASSGPQGNYYEQYF
TRBV12-3/TRBV12-4,TRBJ1-1,-,-,TGTGCCAGCACCGCGGGGGGGAACGCTGAAGCTTTCTTT,CASTAGGNAEAFF
TRBV7-2,TRBJ2-5,-,TRBD1,TGTGCCAGCAGCTCCTCTACAGGGGGCGTAGAGACCCAGTACTTC,CASSSSTGGVETQYF